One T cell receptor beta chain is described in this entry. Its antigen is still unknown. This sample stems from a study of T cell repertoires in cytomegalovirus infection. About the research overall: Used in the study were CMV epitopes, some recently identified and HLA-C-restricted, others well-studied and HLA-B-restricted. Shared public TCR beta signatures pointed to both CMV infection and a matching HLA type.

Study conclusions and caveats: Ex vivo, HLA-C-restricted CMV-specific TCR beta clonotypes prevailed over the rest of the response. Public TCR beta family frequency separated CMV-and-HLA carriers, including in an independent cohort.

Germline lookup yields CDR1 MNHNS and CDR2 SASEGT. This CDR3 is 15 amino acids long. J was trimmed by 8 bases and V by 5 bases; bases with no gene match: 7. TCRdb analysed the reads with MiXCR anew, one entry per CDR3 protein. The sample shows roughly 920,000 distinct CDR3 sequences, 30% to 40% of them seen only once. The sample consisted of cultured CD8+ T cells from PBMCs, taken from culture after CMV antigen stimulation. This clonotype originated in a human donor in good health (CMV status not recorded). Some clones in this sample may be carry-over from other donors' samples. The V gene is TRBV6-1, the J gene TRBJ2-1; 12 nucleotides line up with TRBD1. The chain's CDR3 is CASSSGTGGADEQFF. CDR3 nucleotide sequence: TGTGCCAGCAGTTCCGGGACAGGGGGCGCGGATGAGCAGTTCTTC.